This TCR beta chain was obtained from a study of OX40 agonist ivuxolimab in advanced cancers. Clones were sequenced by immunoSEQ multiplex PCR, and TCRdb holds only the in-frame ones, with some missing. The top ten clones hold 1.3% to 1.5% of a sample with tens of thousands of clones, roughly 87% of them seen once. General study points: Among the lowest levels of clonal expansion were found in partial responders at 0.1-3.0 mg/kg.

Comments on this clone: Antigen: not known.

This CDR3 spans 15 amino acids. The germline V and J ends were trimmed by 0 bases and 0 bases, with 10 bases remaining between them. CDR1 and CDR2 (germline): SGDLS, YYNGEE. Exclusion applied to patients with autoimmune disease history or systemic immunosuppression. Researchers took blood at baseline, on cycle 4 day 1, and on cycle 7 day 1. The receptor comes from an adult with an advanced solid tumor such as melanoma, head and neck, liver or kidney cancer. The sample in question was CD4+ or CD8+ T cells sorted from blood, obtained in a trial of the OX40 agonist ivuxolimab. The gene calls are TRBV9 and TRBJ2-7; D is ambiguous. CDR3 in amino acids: CASSVGPYSSYEQYF. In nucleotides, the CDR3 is TGTGCCAGCAGCGTAGGACCCTACAGCTCCTACGAGCAGTACTTC.